The 4 T cell receptor beta chains in this list originate from one sample, sequenced in a study of T-cell memory formation after mild COVID-19. Using its own MiXCR run on the 5' RACE reads, TCRdb lists one record per CDR3 protein. The data hold about 210,000 distinct CDR3 sequences, with 10% to 13% observed a single time. Sequences were obtained from PBMCs or a T cell subset sorted from them (not recorded which). The receptors derive from a man younger than 35 who had mild COVID-19 (a few samples of this study predate the infection). Cell type and time point are not known.

The chain joins TRBV7-9 to TRBJ1-5; D remains unclear. Germline V lookup: CDR1 SEHNR, CDR2 FQNEAQ (reference sequence). Deletions cut 2 bases from V and 4 bases from J, with 18 bases between. The CDR3 is 17 residues long. The CDR3 region has the DNA TGTGCCAGCAGCTTATGGGCAGGAGACCATTCTAATCAGCCCCAGCATTTT. This sequence encodes CASSLWAGDHSNQPQHF.

This clonotype turned up a few times. V is TRBV6-6 and J is TRBJ1-1, with D unclear. The ends were cut back, 4 bases at V and 1 base at J, with 7 bases in the middle. Germline CDR1 reads MNHNY; CDR2 reads SVGAGI (reference sequence). The CDR3 runs to 13 residues. CDR3 DNA: TGTGCCAGCAGTTGGGTAAGGAACACTGAAGCTTTCTTT. Encoded protein: CASSWVRNTEAFF.

The rearrangement joins TRBV2 to TRBJ2-2; no clear D. Germline V gene lookup returns CDR1 SNHLY and CDR2 FYNNEI. This CDR3 has 15 amino acids. Trimming took 7 bases from V and 3 from J, leaving 15 bases between them. CDR3 DNA sequence: TGTGCCAGCATGATAGGGCTAAGTGACACCGGGGAGCTGTTTTTT. Translated: CASMIGLSDTGELFF.

This clonotype was seen more than once but under ten times. The DNA of the CDR3 is TGTGCCACCAGCAGAGATCCGGGGACAGTGAGTGAAAAACTGTTTTTT. Residues: CATSRDPGTVSEKLFF. V is TRBV15 and J is TRBJ1-4; 7 bases are a match to TRBD1. Germline V gene data show CDR1 as LNHNV and CDR2 as YYDKDF (reference sequence). This CDR3 has 16 residues. V dropped 0 bases and J dropped 7; count of bases not matched to a gene: 8.